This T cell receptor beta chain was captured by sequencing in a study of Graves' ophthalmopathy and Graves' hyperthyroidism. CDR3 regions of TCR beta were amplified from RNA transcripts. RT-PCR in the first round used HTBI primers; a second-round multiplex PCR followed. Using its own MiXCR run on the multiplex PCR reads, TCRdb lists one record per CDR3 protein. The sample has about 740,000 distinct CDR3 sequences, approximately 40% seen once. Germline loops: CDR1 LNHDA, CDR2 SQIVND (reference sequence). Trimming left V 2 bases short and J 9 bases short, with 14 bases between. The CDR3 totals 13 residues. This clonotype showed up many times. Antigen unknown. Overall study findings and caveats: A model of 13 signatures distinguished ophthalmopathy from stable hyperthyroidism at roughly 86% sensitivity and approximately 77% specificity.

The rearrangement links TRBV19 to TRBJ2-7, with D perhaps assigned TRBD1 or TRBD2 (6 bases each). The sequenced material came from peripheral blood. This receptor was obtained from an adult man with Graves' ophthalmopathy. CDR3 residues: CASSIKQGGSQYF. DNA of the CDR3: TGTGCCAGTAGTATAAAACAGGGAGGTTCGCAGTACTTC.